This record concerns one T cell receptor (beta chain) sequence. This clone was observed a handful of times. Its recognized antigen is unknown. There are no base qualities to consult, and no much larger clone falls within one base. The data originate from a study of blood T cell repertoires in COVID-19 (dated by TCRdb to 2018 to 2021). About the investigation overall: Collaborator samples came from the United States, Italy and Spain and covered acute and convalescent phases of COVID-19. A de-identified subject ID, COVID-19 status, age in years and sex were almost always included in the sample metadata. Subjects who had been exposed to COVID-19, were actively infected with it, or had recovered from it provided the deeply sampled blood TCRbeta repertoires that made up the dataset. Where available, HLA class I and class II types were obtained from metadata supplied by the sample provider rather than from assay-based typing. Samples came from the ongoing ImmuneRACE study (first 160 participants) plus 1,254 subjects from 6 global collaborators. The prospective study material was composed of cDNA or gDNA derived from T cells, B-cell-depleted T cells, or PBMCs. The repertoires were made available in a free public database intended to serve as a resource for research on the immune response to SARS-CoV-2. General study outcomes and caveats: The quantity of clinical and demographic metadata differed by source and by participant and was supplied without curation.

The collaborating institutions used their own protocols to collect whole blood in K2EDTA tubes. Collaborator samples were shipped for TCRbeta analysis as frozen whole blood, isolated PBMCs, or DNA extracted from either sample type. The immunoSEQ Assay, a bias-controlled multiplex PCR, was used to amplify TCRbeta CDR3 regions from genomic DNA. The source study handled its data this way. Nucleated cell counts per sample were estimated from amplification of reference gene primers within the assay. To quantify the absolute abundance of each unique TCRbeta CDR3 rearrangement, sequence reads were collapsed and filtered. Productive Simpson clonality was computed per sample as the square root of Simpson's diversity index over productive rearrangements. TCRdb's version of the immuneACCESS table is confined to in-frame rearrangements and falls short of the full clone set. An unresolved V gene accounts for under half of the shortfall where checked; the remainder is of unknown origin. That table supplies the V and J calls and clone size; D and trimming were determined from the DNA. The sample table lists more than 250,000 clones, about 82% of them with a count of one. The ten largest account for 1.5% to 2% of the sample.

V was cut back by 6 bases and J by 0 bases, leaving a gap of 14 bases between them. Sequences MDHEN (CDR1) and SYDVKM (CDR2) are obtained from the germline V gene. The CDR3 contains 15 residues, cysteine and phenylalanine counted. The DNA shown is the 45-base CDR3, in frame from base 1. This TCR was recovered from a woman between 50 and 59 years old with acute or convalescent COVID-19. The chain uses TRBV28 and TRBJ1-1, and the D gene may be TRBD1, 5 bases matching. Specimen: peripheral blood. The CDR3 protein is CASSSKGSVNTEAFF. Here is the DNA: TGTGCCAGCAGCTCGAAGGGGTCAGTGAACACTGAAGCTTTCTTT.